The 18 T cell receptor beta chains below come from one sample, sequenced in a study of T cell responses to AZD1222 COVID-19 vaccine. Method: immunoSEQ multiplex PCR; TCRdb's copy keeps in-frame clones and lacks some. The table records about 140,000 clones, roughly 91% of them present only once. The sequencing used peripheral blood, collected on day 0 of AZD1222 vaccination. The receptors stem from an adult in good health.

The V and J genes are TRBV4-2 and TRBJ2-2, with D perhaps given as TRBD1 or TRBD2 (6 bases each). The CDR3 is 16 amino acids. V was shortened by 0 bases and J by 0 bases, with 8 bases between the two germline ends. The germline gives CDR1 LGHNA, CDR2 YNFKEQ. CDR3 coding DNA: TGTGCCAGCAGCCAAGATGGGGGGCCGAACACCGGGGAGCTGTTTTTT. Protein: CASSQDGGPNTGELFF.

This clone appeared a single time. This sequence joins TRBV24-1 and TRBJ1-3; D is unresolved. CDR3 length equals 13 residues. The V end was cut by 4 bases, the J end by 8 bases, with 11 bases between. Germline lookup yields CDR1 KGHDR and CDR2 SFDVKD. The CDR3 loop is CATSDASPHTIYF. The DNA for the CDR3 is TGTGCCACCAGTGACGCCAGTCCACACACCATATATTTT.

In nucleotides, the CDR3 is TGTGCCAGCAGCAGACAGTTGGACACTGAAGCTTTCTTT. The encoded protein is CASSRQLDTEAFF. This chain joins TRBV2 and TRBJ1-1, with D possibly being TRBD1 (5 bases). With 6 bases removed from V and 3 bases from J, the gap between germline ends came to 11 bases. This CDR3 has 13 amino acids. The germline V gene encodes CDR1 SNHLY and CDR2 FYNNEI.

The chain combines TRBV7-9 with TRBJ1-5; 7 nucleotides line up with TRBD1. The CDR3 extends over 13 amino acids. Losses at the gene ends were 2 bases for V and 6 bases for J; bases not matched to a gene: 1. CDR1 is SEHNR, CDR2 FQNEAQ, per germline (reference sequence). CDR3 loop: CASSLQGGQPQHF. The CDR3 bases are TGTGCCAGCAGCTTACAGGGGGGTCAGCCCCAGCATTTT. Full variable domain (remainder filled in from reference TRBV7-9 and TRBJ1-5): DTGVSQNPRHKITKRGQNVTFRCDPISEHNRLYWYRQTLGQGPEFLTYFQNEAQLEKSRLLSDRFSAERPKGSFSTLEIQRTEQGDSAMYLCASSLQGGQPQHFGDGTRLSIL.

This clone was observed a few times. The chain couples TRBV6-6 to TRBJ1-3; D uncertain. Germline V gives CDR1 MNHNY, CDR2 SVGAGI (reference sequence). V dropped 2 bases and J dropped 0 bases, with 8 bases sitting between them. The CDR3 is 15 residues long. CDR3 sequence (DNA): TGTGCCAGCAGTTACGTACAGAGCTCTGGAAACACCATATATTTT. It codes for CASSYVQSSGNTIYF.

CDR3 amino acids: CTSSQDWRRRDTEAFF. The CDR3 DNA reads as TGCACCAGCAGCCAAGATTGGCGCCGGCGAGACACTGAAGCTTTCTTT. The genes are TRBV1 and TRBJ1-1. TRBV1 is termed a pseudogene. CDR3 size: 16 residues.

CDR3 DNA sequence: TGTGCCAGTAGTACAGGGGGACGCACTGAAGCTTTCTTT. It encodes CASSTGGRTEAFF. The gene calls are TRBV19 and TRBJ1-1; TRBD1 matches 7 bases. J gave up 4 bases and V 4 bases, and 3 bases lay outside the gene matches. This CDR3 is 13 amino acids long. CDR1 and CDR2 (germline): LNHDA, SQIVND (reference sequence). The variable domain in full, completed from reference TRBV19 and TRBJ1-1, reads DGGITQSPKYLFRKEGQNVTLSCEQNLNHDAMYWYRQDPGQGLRLIYYSQIVNDFQKGDIAEGYSVSREKKESFPLTVTSAQKNPTAFYLCASSTGGRTEAFFGQGTRLTVV.

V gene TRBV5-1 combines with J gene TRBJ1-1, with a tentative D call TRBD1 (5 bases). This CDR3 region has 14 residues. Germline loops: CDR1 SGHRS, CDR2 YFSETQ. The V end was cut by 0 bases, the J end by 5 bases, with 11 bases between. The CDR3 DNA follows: TGCGCCAGCAGCTTGGAGGGCAGGGAGACTGAAGCTTTCTTT. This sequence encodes CASSLEGRETEAFF.

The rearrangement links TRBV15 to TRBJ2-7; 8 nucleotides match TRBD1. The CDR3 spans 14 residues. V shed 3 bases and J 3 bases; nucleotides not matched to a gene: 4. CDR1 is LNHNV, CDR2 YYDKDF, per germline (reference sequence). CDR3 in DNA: TGTGCCACCAGCAGCGACAGGGGAAGCTACGAGCAGTACTTC. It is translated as CATSSDRGSYEQYF.

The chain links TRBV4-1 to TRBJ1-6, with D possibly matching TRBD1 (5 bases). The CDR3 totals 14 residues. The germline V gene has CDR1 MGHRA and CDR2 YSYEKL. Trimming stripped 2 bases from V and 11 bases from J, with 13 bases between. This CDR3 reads CASSQSGGRAPLHF. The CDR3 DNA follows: TGCGCCAGCAGCCAATCGGGGGGTCGCGCACCCCTCCACTTT.

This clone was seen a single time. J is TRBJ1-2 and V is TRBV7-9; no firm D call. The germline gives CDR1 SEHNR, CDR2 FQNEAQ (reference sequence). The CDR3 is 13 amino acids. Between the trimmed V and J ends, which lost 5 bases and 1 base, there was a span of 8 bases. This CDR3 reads CASSVGSNYGYTF. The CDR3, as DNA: TGTGCCAGCAGCGTGGGCAGTAACTATGGCTACACCTTC.

CDR3 amino acids: CASSQTITEAFF. In DNA, the CDR3 is TGTGCCAGCAGTCAGACCATCACTGAAGCTTTCTTT. The chain has TRBV6-1 and TRBJ1-1; D remains unclear. This CDR3 spans 12 amino acids. Per the germline V gene, CDR1 is MNHNS and CDR2 is SASEGT. Trimming pared 5 bases from V and 4 bases from J, leaving 8 bases between.

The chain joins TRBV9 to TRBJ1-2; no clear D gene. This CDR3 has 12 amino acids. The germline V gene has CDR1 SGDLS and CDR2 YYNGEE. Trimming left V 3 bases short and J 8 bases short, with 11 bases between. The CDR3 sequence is CASSAGRRGYTF. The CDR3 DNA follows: TGTGCCAGCAGCGCAGGACGTCGGGGCTACACCTTC.

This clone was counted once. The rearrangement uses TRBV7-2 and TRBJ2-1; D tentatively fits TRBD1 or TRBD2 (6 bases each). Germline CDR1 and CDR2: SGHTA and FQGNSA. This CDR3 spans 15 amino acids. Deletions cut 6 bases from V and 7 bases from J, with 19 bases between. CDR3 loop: CASRRGGGPENEQFF. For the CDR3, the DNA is TGTGCCAGCAGACGAGGTGGGGGGCCCGAAAATGAGCAGTTCTTC.

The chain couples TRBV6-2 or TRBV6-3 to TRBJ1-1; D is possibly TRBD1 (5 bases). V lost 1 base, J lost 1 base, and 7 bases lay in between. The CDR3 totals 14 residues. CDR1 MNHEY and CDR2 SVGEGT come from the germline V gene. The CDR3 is CASSYFTGNTEAFF. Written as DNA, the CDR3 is TGTGCCAGCAGTTACTTTACAGGGAACACTGAAGCTTTCTTT.

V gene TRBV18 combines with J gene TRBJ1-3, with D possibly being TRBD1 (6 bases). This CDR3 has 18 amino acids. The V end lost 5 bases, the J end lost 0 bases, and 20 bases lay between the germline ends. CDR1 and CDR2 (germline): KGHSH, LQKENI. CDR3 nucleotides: TGTGCCAGCTCAAGTATAGGGCAGGGGCCCTCCTCTGGAAACACCATATATTTT. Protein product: CASSSIGQGPSSGNTIYF. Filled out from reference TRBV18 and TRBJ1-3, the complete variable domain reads NAGVMQNPRHLVRRRGQEARLRCSPMKGHSHVYWYRQLPEEGLKFMVYLQKENIIDESGMPKERFSAEFPKEGPSILRIQQVVRGDSAAYFCASSSIGQGPSSGNTIYFGEGSWLTVV.

CDR3 sequence reads: CASSPVSGTQETQYF. CDR3 bases: TGTGCCAGCAGTCCAGTTAGCGGGACTCAAGAGACCCAGTACTTC. The chain links TRBV6-5 to TRBJ2-5; 8 nucleotides agree with TRBD2. CDR3 length: 15 amino acids. J lost 2 bases, V lost 5 bases, and 7 bases had no gene match. CDR1 and CDR2 from the germline V gene are MNHEY and SVGAGI.

The CDR3 DNA reads as TGTGCCAGCATCCCAAATTCCCCAGGGGGAACTCAGCCCCAGCATTTT. It translates to CASIPNSPGGTQPQHF. The V and J genes are TRBV27 and TRBJ1-5, with 7 positions matching TRBD1. Losses at the gene ends were 7 bases for V and 6 bases for J; bases not matched to a gene: 15. Germline V gives CDR1 MNHEY, CDR2 SMNVEV (reference sequence). The CDR3 covers 16 residues.